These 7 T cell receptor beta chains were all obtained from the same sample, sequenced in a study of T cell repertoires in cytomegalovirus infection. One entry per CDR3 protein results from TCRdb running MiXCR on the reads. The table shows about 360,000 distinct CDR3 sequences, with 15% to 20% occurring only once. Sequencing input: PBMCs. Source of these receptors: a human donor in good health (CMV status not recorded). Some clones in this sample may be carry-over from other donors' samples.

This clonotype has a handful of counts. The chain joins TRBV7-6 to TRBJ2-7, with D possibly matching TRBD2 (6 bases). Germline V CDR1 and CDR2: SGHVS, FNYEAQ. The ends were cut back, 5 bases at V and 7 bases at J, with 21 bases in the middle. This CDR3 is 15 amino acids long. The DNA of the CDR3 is TGTGCCAGCAGCCCTAAGCGGGTGGGCCCCTGGGAGCAGTACTTC. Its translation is CASSPKRVGPWEQYF.

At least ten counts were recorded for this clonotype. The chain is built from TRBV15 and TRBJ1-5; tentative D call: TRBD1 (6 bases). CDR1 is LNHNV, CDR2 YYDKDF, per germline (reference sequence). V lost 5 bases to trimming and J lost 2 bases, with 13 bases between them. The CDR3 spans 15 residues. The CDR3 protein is CATSLQGLGNQPQHF. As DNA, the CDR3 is TGTGCCACCAGCTTACAGGGCTTAGGCAATCAGCCCCAGCATTTT.

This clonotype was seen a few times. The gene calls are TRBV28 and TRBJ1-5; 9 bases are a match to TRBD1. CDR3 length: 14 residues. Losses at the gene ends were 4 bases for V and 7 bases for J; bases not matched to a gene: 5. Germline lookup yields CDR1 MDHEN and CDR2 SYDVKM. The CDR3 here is CASSSHRGQQPQHF. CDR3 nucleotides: TGTGCCAGCAGTTCCCACAGGGGGCAACAGCCCCAGCATTTT.

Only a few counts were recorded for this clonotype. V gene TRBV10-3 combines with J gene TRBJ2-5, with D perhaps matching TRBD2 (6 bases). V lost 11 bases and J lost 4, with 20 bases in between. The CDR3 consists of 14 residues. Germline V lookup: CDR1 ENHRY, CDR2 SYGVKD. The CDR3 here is CAAAGQLGGETQYF. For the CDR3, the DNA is TGTGCCGCCGCGGGCCAACTGGGGGGAGAGACCCAGTACTTC.

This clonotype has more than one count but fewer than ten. The CDR3 sequence: CSAEGEEAQYF. CDR3 nucleotide sequence: TGCAGTGCAGAGGGGGAAGAGGCGCAGTATTTT. This chain joins TRBV20-1 and TRBJ2-3, with D tentatively TRBD1 (6 bases). With 6 bases removed from V and 10 bases from J, the gap between germline ends came to 14 bases. Germline values: CDR1 DFQATT, CDR2 SNEGSKA (reference sequence). There are 11 residues in the CDR3.

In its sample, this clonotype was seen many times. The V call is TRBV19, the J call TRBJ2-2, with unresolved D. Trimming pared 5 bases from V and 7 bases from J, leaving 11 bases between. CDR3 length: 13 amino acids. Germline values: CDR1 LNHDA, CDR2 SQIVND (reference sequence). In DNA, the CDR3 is TGTGCCAGTAGTCCCCACTGGGGCGGGGAGCTGTTTTTT. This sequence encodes CASSPHWGGELFF.

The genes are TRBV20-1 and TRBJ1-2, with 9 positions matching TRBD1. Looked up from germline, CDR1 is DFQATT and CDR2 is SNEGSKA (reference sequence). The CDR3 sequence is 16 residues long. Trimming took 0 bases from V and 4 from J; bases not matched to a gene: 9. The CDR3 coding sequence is TGCAGTGCTAGAGATGCCCAGGACAGGGGATCCTATGGCTACACCTTC. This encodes CSARDAQDRGSYGYTF.